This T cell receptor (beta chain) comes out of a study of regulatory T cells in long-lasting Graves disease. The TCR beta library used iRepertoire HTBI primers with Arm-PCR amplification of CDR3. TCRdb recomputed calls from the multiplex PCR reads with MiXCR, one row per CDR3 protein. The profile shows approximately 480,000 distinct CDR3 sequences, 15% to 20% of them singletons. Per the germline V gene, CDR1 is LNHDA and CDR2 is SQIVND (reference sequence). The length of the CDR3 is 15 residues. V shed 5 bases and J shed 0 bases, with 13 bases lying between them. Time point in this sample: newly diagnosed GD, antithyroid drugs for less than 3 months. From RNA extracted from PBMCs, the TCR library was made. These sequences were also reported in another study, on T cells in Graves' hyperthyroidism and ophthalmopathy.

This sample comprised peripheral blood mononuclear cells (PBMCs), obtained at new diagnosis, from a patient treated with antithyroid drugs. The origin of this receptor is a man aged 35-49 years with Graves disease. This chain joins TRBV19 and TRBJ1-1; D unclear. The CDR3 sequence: CASSYLSTMNTEAFF. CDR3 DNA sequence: TGTGCCAGTAGTTACCTAAGTACCATGAACACTGAAGCTTTCTTT.